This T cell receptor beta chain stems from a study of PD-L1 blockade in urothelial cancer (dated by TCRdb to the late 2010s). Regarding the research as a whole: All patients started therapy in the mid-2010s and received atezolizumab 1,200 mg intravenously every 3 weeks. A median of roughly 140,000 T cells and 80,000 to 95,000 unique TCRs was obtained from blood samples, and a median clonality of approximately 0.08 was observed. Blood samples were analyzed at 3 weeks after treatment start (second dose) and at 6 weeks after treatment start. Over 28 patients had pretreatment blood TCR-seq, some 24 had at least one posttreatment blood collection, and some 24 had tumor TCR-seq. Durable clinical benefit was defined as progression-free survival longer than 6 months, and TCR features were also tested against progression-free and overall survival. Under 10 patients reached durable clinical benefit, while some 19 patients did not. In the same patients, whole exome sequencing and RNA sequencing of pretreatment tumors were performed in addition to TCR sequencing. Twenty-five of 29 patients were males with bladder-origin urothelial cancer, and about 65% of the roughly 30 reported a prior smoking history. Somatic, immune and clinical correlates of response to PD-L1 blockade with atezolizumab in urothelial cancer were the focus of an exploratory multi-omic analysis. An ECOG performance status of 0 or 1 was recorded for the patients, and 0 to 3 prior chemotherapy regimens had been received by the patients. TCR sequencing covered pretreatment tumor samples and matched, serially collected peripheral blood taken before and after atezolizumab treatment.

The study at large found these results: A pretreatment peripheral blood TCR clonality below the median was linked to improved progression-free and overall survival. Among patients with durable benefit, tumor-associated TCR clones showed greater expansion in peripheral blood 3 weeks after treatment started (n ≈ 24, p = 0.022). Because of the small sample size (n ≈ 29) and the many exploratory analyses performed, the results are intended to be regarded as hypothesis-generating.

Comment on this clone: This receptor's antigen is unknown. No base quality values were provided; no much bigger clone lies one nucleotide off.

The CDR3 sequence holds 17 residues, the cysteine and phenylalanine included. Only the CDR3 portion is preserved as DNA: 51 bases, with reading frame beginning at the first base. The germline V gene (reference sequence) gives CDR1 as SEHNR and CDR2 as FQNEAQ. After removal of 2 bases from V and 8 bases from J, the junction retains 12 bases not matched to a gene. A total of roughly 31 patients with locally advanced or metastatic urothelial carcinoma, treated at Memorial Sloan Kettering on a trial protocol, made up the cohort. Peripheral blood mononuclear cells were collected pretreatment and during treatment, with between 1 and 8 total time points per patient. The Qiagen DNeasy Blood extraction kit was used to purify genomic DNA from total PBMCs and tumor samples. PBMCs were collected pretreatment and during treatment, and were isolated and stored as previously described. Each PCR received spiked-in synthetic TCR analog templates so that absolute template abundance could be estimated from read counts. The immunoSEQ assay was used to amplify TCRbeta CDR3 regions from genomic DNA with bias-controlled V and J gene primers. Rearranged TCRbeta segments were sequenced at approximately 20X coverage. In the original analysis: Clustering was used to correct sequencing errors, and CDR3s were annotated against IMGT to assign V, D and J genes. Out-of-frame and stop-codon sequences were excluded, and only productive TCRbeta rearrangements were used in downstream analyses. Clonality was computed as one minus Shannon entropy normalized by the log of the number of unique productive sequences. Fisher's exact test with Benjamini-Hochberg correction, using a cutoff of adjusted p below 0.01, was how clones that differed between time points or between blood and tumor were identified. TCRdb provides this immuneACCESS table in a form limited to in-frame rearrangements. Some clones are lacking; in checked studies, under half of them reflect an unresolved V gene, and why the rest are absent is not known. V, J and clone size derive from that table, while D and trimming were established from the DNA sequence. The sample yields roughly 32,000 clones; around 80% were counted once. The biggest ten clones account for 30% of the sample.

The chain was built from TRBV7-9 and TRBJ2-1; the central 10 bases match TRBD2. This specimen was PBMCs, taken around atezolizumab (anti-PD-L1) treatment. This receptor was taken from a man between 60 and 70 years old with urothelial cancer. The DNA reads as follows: TGTGCCAGCAGCTTAAAGGCTAGCGGGAGTCATATGCATGAGCAGTTCTTC. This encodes CASSLKASGSHMHEQFF.